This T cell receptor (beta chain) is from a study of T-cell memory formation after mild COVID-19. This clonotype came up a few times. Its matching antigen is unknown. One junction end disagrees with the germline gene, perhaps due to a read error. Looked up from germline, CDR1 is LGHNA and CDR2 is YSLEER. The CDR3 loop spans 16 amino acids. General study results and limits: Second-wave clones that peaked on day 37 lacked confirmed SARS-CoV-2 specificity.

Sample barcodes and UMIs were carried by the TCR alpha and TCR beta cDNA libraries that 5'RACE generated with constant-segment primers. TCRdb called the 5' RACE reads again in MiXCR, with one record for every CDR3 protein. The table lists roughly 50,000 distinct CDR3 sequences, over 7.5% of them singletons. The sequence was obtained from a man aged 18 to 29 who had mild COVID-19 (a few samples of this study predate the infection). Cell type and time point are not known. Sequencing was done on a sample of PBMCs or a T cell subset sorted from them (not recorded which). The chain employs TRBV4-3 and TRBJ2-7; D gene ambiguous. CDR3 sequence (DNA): TGCGCCAGCAGTCAAGAAGCAACCGCGTCAGACTACGAGCAGTACTTC. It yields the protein CASSQEATASDYEQYF.